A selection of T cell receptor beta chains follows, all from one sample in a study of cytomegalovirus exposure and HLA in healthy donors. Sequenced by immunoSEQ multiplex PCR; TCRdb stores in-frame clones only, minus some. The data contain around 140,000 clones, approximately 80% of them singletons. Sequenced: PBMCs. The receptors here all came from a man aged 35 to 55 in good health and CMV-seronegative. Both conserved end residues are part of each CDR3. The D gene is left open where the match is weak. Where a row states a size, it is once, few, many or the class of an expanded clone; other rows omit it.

cdr3_nt: TGTGCCAGCAGCCGCTGGACAGGGGGATCTGAAAAACTGTTTTTT
cdr3_aa: CASSRWTGGSEKLFF
d_call: TRBD1
v_call: TRBV7-2
clone_size: .
j_call: TRBJ1-4
cdr3_length: 15

cdr3_nt: TGTGCCAGCAGCCTCGGGCTTACTAGGGAGACCCAGTACTTC
cdr3_aa: CASSLGLTRETQYF
d_call: .
v_call: TRBV28
clone_size: .
j_call: TRBJ2-5
cdr3_length: 14

cdr3_nt: TGTGCCAGCAGTTTAGGACAGGCCAACTATGGCTACACCTTC
cdr3_aa: CASSLGQANYGYTF
d_call: TRBD1
v_call: TRBV28
clone_size: .
j_call: TRBJ1-2
cdr3_length: 14

cdr3_nt: TGTGCCAGTAGTACCTGGACAGAAAATGAGCAGTTCTTC
cdr3_aa: CASSTWTENEQFF
d_call: .
v_call: TRBV19
clone_size: .
j_call: TRBJ2-1
cdr3_length: 13

cdr3_nt: TGTGCCAGCAGCCCGGGACTAGCCGGCGAGACCCAGTACTTC
cdr3_aa: CASSPGLAGETQYF
d_call: TRBD2
v_call: TRBV5-4
clone_size: once
j_call: TRBJ2-5
cdr3_length: 14

cdr3_nt: TGTGCCAGCAGTGAAGGAGCGGGAGGTTCTGAGACCCAGTACTTC
cdr3_aa: CASSEGAGGSETQYF
d_call: TRBD2
v_call: TRBV2
clone_size: .
j_call: TRBJ2-5
cdr3_length: 15

cdr3_nt: TGTGCCAGCAGACCAGGCGGGGGGGGCCGGGAGCAGTACTTC
cdr3_aa: CASRPGGGGREQYF
d_call: TRBD2
v_call: TRBV6-5
clone_size: .
j_call: TRBJ2-7
cdr3_length: 14

cdr3_nt: TGTGCTAGTGGTTTACGGGGGGTGCGCTCCTATGGCTACACCTTC
cdr3_aa: CASGLRGVRSYGYTF
d_call: .
v_call: TRBV12-5
clone_size: once
j_call: TRBJ1-2
cdr3_length: 15

cdr3_nt: TGTGCCAGCAGTTTATCTACAGGGGGCGACTACGAGCAGTACTTC
cdr3_aa: CASSLSTGGDYEQYF
d_call: TRBD1
v_call: TRBV28
clone_size: .
j_call: TRBJ2-7
cdr3_length: 15

cdr3_nt: TGTGCCAGCAGTCGGGGACAGTCCTACAATGAGCAGTTCTTC
cdr3_aa: CASSRGQSYNEQFF
d_call: TRBD1
v_call: TRBV28
clone_size: .
j_call: TRBJ2-1
cdr3_length: 14

cdr3_nt: TGTGCCATCAGTGAGTCGGGTGCGGGGGGGCCCTCTAGCACAGATACGCAGTATTTT
cdr3_aa: CAISESGAGGPSSTDTQYF
d_call: TRBD2
v_call: TRBV10-3
clone_size: once
j_call: TRBJ2-3
cdr3_length: 19

cdr3_nt: TGTGCCACCAGCAGACGAAGCGGGGGGGCTTACGAGCAGTACTTC
cdr3_aa: CATSRRSGGAYEQYF
d_call: TRBD2
v_call: TRBV15
clone_size: .
j_call: TRBJ2-7
cdr3_length: 15

cdr3_nt: TGTGCCAGCAGCGTCCAAGATCCAAGCCCCTACAATGAGCAGTTCTTC
cdr3_aa: CASSVQDPSPYNEQFF
d_call: .
v_call: TRBV9
clone_size: .
j_call: TRBJ2-1
cdr3_length: 16

cdr3_nt: TGTGCCAGCAGGGGGAGCACGGGATCACCCCTCCACTTT
cdr3_aa: CASRGSTGSPLHF
d_call: .
v_call: TRBV2
clone_size: .
j_call: TRBJ1-6
cdr3_length: 13

cdr3_nt: TGTGCCAGCAGTTACGTACAGGGGGTTGGGACTGAAGCTTTCTTT
cdr3_aa: CASSYVQGVGTEAFF
d_call: TRBD1
v_call: TRBV6-5
clone_size: .
j_call: TRBJ1-1
cdr3_length: 15

cdr3_nt: TGTGCCAGCAGCTTAACGGGACAGGGTCGCGAGCAGTACTTC
cdr3_aa: CASSLTGQGREQYF
d_call: TRBD1
v_call: TRBV13
clone_size: .
j_call: TRBJ2-7
cdr3_length: 14

cdr3_nt: TGTGCCACGGGGCTGGGACAGGGGAATGAAAAACTGTTTTTT
cdr3_aa: CATGLGQGNEKLFF
d_call: TRBD1
v_call: TRBV10-3
clone_size: .
j_call: TRBJ1-4
cdr3_length: 14

cdr3_nt: TGTGCCAGCAGCCAAGAGCGGTTTGCCGGGACAGGGATCGGCGAGCAGTACTTC
cdr3_aa: CASSQERFAGTGIGEQYF
d_call: TRBD1
v_call: TRBV14
clone_size: .
j_call: TRBJ2-7
cdr3_length: 18

cdr3_nt: TGTGCCTGGAGTTCGGGGGGGACAGATACGCAGTATTTT
cdr3_aa: CAWSSGGTDTQYF
d_call: TRBD2
v_call: TRBV30
clone_size: .
j_call: TRBJ2-3
cdr3_length: 13

cdr3_nt: TGTGCCAGCAGCGAGTCAGGCAGGCAGTACTTC
cdr3_aa: CASSESGRQYF
d_call: .
v_call: TRBV9
clone_size: .
j_call: TRBJ2-5
cdr3_length: 11

cdr3_nt: TGTGCCAGCAGCTTAGCGCTAGAGACTACTCAAGAGACCCAGTACTTC
cdr3_aa: CASSLALETTQETQYF
d_call: .
v_call: TRBV7-9
clone_size: .
j_call: TRBJ2-5
cdr3_length: 16

cdr3_nt: TGTGCCACCAAGGGACAGTCGGAGGAGCAGTACTTC
cdr3_aa: CATKGQSEEQYF
d_call: TRBD1
v_call: TRBV10-3
clone_size: .
j_call: TRBJ2-7
cdr3_length: 12

cdr3_nt: TGTGCCTCGCCTGGTGGTTGGGCGAACACTGAAGCTTTCTTT
cdr3_aa: CASPGGWANTEAFF
d_call: .
v_call: TRBV30
clone_size: .
j_call: TRBJ1-1
cdr3_length: 14

cdr3_nt: TGTGCCAGCAGCCTGGCGGGGGGGTCTAACACAGATACGCAGTATTTT
cdr3_aa: CASSLAGGSNTDTQYF
d_call: TRBD2
v_call: TRBV7-2
clone_size: .
j_call: TRBJ2-3
cdr3_length: 16

cdr3_nt: TGTGCCAGCAGCTTGCAGGGACAGGGGGCTAGCGAGCAGTACTTC
cdr3_aa: CASSLQGQGASEQYF
d_call: TRBD1
v_call: TRBV5-8
clone_size: once
j_call: TRBJ2-7
cdr3_length: 15

cdr3_nt: TGTGCCATACGGACAGCGGAGGATTCACCCCTCCACTTT
cdr3_aa: CAIRTAEDSPLHF
d_call: .
v_call: TRBV10-3
clone_size: few
j_call: TRBJ1-6
cdr3_length: 13

cdr3_nt: TGTGCCAGCAGTTTCGTGGAGTTCTTTTCCTCCTCCTATAATTCACCCCTCCACTTT
cdr3_aa: CASSFVEFFSSSYNSPLHF
d_call: .
v_call: TRBV28
clone_size: .
j_call: TRBJ1-6
cdr3_length: 19

cdr3_nt: TGTGCCAGCAGCCAGCCGGGACAGGCAATCCAAGAGACCCAGTACTTC
cdr3_aa: CASSQPGQAIQETQYF
d_call: TRBD1
v_call: TRBV4-2
clone_size: .
j_call: TRBJ2-5
cdr3_length: 16

cdr3_nt: TGTGCCAGCAGACGGGAGGCTAGCGGGGGAGACACAGATACGCAGTATTTT
cdr3_aa: CASRREASGGDTDTQYF
d_call: TRBD2
v_call: TRBV2
clone_size: .
j_call: TRBJ2-3
cdr3_length: 17